The clone carrying this T cell receptor (beta chain) came up a few times. Its antigen remains unidentified. V was pared by 4 bases and J by 2 bases, with 9 bases between. Germline-derived CDR1 and CDR2 are SQVTM and ANQGSEA. CDR3 length: 12 residues. Attachment of unique molecular identifiers to individual cDNA molecules was performed in the library. Authors' data handling: There were a median of roughly 100,000 TCRs per sample, with a range from about 20,000 to 700,000. TCRdb reanalysed the 5' RACE reads using MiXCR and keeps one entry per CDR3 protein. The V and J calls and clone size are TCRdb's, not the authors'. Of more than 140,000 distinct CDR3 sequences in the sample, approximately 4% were seen once. The authors' total RNA extraction used unfractionated whole blood. These data are taken from a study of human T cells and chemical hapten exposure. About the research overall: It was small differences in pooled library volume that mainly caused per-sample TCR yields to vary.

General study results and limits: With regard to DPC sensitization, TCRs above 1 in 1000 frequency did not change.

The TCR sequence derives from a female donor in good health. V usage is TRBV29-1 and J usage is TRBJ2-7; D is possibly TRBD1 or TRBD2 (5 bases each). CDR3 DNA sequence: TGCAGCGTTGGGGACGGAACCTACGAGCAGTACTTC. Its protein product is CSVGDGTYEQYF.